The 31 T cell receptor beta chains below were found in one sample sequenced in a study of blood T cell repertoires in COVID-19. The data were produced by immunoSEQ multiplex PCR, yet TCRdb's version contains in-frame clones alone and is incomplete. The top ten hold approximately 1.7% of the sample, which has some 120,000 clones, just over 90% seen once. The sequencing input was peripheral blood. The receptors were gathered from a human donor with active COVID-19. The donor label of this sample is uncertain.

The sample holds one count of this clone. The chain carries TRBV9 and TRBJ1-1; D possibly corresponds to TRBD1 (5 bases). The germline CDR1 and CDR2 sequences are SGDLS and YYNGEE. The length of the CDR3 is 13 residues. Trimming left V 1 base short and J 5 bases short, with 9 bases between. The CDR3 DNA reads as TGTGCCAGCAGCGTAAACGGGGGGACTGAAGCTTTCTTT. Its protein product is CASSVNGGTEAFF.

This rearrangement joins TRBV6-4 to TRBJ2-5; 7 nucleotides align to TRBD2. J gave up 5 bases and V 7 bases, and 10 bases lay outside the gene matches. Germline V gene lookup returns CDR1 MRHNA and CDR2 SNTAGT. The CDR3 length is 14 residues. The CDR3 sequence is CASKREAGSETQYF. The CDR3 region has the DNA TGTGCCAGCAAAAGGGAAGCGGGGTCGGAGACCCAGTACTTC.

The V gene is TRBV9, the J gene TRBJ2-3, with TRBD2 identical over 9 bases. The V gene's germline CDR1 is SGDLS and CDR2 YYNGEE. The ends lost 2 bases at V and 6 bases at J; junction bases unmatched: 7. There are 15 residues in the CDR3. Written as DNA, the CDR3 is TGTGCCAGCAGCGTTTCCGGGACTAGCCTCGATACGCAGTATTTT. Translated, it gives CASSVSGTSLDTQYF.

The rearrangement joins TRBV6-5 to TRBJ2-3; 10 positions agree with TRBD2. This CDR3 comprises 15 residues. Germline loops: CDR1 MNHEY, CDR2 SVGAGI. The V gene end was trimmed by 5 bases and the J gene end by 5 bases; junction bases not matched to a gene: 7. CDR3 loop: CASSLSGGNLDTQYF. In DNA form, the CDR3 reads TGTGCCAGCAGTCTTAGCGGGGGGAACCTAGATACGCAGTATTTT.

The CDR3 loop reads CASSPLFRNEKLFF. The CDR3 DNA follows: TGTGCCAGCTCACCACTCTTCCGTAATGAAAAACTGTTTTTT. This rearrangement joins TRBV18 to TRBJ1-4; D gene ambiguous. The CDR3 runs 14 residues. Per the germline V gene, CDR1 is KGHSH and CDR2 is LQKENI. V was clipped by 1 base and J by 4 bases, with 7 bases between them.

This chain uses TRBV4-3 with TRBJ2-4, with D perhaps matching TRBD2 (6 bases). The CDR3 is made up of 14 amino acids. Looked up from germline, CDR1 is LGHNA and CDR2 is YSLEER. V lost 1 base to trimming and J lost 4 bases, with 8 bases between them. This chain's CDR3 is CASSQARGKNIQYF. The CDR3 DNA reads TGCGCCAGCAGCCAAGCTCGGGGGAAAAACATTCAGTACTTC.

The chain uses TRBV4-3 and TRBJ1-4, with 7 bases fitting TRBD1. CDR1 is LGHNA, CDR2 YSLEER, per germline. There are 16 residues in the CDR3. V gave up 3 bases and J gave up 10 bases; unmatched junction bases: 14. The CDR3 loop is CASSHELQGPGVKLFF. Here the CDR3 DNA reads TGCGCCAGCAGCCATGAATTACAGGGGCCGGGAGTAAAACTGTTTTTT.

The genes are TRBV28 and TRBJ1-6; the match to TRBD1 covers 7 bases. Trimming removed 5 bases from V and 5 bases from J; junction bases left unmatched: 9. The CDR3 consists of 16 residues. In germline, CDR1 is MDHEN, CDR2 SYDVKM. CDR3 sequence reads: CASSTTGESNNSPLHF. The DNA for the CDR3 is TGTGCCAGCAGTACAACAGGGGAGTCGAATAATTCACCCCTCCACTTT.

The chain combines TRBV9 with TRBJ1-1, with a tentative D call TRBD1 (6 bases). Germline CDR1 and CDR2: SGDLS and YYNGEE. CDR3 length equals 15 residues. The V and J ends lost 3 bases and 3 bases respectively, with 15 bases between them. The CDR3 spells CASSAMGAQDTEAFF. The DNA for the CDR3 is TGTGCCAGCAGCGCGATGGGGGCGCAGGACACTGAAGCTTTCTTT.

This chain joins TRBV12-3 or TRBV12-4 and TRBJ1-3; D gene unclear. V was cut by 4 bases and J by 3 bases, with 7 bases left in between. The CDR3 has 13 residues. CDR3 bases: TGTGCCAGCAGTTGGGAGATTGGAAACACCATATATTTT. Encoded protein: CASSWEIGNTIYF.

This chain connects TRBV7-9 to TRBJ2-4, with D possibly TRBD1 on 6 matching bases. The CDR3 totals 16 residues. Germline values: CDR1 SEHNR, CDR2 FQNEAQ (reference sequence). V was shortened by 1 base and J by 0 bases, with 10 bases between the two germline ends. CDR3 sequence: CASSLEGQLAKNIQYF. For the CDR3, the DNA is TGTGCCAGCAGCTTAGAGGGACAACTAGCCAAAAACATTCAGTACTTC.

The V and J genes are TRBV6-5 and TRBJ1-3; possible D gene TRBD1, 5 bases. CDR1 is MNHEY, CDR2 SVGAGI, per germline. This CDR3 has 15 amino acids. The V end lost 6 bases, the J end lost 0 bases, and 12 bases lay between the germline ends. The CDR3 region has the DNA TGTGCCAGCAGGGCGACAGATTACTCTGGAAACACCATATATTTT. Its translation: CASRATDYSGNTIYF.

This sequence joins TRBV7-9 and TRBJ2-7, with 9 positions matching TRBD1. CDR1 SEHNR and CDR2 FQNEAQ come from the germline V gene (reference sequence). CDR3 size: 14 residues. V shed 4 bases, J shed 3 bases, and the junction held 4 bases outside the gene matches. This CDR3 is CASSWDRDLYEQYF. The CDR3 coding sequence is TGTGCCAGCAGCTGGGACAGGGACCTCTACGAGCAGTACTTC.

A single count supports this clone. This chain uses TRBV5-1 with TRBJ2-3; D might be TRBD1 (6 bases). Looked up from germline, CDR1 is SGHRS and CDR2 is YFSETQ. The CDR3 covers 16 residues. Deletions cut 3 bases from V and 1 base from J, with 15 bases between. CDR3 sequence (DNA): TGCGCCAGCAGCTGGGGGTCAGGGGCCCGCACAGATACGCAGTATTTT. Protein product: CASSWGSGARTDTQYF.

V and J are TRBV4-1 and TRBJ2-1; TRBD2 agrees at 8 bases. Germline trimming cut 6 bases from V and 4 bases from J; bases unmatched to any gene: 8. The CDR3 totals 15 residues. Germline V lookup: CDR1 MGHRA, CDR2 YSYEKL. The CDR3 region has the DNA TGCGCCAGCAGTCCCGGGGGGGGGCAGTACAATGAGCAGTTCTTC. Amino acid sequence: CASSPGGGQYNEQFF.

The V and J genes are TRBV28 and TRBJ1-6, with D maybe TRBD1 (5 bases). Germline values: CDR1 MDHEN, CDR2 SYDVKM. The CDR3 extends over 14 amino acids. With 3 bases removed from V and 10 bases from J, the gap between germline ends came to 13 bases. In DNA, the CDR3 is TGTGCCAGCAGTTTTCGGGCAGGGAGGTCACCCCTCCACTTT. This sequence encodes CASSFRAGRSPLHF.

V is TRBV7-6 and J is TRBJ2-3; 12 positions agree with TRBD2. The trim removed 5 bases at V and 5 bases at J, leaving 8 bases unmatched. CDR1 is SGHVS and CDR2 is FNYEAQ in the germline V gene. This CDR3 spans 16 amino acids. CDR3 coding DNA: TGTGCCAGCAGCGTCCCGACTAGCGGGGGTAGAGATACGCAGTATTTT. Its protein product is CASSVPTSGGRDTQYF.

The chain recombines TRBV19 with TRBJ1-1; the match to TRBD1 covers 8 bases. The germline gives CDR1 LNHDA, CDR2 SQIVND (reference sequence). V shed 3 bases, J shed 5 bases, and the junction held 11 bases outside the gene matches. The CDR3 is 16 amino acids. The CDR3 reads CASSISSRTGSTEAFF. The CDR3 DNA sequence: TGTGCCAGTAGTATTTCGTCTCGGACAGGGAGTACTGAAGCTTTCTTT.

CDR3: CASSSGPGNTIYF. DNA of the CDR3: TGTGCCAGCAGTTCAGGCCCTGGAAACACCATATATTTT. The rearrangement links TRBV6-2 or TRBV6-3 to TRBJ1-3; no clear D gene. CDR3 length: 13 amino acids. V lost 4 bases and J lost 2, with 6 bases in between. Germline V lookup: CDR1 MNHEY, CDR2 SVGEGT.

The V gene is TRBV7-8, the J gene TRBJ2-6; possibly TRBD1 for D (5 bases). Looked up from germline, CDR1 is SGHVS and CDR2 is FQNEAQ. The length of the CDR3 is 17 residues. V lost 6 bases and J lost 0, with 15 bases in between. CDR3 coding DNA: TGTGCCAGCAGTTACGACAGCGTCAGCTCTGGGGCCAACGTCCTGACTTTC. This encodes CASSYDSVSSGANVLTF.

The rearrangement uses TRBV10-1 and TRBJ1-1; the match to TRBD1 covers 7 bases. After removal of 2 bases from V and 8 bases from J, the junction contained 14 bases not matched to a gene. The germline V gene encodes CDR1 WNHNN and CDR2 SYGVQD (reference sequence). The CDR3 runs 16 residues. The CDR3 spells CASSETLWTGHSEAFF. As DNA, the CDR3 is TGCGCCAGCAGTGAGACCCTGTGGACAGGTCATTCGGAAGCTTTCTTT.

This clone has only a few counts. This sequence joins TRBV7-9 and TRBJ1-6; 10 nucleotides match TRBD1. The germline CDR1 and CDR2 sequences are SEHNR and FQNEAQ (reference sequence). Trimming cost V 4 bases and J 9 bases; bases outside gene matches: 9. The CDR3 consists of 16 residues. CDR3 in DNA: TGTGCCAGCAGCTCCTGGGACAGGGGCCAAAGTTCACCCCTCCACTTT. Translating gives CASSSWDRGQSSPLHF.

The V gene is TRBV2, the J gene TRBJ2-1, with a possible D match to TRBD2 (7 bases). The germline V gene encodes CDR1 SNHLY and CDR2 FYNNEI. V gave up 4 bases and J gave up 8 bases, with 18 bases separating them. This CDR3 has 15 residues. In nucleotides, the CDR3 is TGTGCCAGCAGTGCCCGAGGGGGGGGCCTTGATGAGCAGTTCTTC. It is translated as CASSARGGGLDEQFF.

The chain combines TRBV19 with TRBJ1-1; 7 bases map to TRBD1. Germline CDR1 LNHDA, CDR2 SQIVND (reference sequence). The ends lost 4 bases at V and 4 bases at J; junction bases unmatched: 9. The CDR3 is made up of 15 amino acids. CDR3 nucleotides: TGTGCCAGTAGTAGGGAGACAGGGAGCAGCACTGAAGCTTTCTTT. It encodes CASSRETGSSTEAFF.

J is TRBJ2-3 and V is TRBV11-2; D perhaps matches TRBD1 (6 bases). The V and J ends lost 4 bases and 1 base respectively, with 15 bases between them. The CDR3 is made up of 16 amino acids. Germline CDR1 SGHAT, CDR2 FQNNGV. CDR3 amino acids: CASSSLGTGRTDTQYF. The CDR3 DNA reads TGTGCCAGCAGCTCCCTCGGTACAGGGCGCACAGATACGCAGTATTTT.

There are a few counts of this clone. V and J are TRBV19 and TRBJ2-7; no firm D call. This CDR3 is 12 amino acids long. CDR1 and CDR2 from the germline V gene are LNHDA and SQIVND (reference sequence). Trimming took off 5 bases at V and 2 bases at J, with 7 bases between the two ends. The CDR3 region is CASSSGTYEQYF. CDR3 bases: TGTGCCAGTAGTTCCGGTACCTACGAGCAGTACTTC. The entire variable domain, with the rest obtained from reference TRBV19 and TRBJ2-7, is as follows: DGGITQSPKYLFRKEGQNVTLSCEQNLNHDAMYWYRQDPGQGLRLIYYSQIVNDFQKGDIAEGYSVSREKKESFPLTVTSAQKNPTAFYLCASSSGTYEQYFGPGTRLTVT.

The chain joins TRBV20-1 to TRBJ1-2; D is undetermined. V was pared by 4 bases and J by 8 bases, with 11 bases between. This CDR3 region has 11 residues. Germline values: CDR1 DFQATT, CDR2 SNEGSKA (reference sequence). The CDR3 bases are TGCAGTGCTATTAACCCCAGGGGCTACACCTTC. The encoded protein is CSAINPRGYTF.

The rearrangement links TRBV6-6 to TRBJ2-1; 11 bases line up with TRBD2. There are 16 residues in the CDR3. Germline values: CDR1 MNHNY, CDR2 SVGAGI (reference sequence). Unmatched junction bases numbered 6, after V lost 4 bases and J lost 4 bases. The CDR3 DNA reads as TGTGCCAGCAGTTCGGGGACTAGCGGTGGGTACAATGAGCAGTTCTTC. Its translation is CASSSGTSGGYNEQFF.

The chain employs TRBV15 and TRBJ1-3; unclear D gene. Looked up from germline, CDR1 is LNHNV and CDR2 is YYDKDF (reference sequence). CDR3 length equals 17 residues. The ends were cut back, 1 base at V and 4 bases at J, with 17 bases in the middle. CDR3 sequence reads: CATSRAIQRGTGNTIYF. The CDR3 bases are TGTGCCACCAGCAGAGCCATCCAGAGAGGAACCGGAAACACCATATATTTT.

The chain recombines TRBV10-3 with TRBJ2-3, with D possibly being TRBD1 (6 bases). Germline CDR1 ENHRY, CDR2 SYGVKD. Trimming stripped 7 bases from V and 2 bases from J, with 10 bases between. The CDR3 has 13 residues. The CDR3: CAIMAGDTDTQYF. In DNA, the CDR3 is TGTGCCATCATGGCAGGGGACACAGATACGCAGTATTTT.

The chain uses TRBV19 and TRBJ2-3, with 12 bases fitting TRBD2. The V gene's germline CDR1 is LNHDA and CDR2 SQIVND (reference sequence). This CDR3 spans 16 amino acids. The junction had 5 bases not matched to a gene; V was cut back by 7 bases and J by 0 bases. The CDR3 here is CASKPLAGGSTDTQYF. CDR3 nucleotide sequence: TGTGCCAGTAAGCCACTAGCGGGGGGAAGCACAGATACGCAGTATTTT.